This is a list of T cell receptor beta chains from one sample in a study of T cell responses to AZD1222 COVID-19 vaccine. TCRdb's table, derived via immunoSEQ multiplex PCR, lists solely in-frame clones and lacks some. The sample includes 140,000 to 150,000 clones, 85% to 95% of them seen just once. The specimen comprised peripheral blood, sampled on day 0 of AZD1222 vaccination. The receptors derive from an adult in good health. Each CDR3 is given with its conserved first and last residue. Each record gives: CDR3 length, V gene, J gene, D gene, clone size, CDR3 DNA, CDR3 protein. A D gene is named only where the DNA matches it firmly. Expanded clones get a size class; other rows say once, few or many, or leave the size out.

length: 14; V: TRBV6-5; J: TRBJ2-7; D: TRBD1; size: NA; DNA: TGTGCCAGCCAGAGGACAGGTCTCTCCTACGAGCAGTACTTC; CDR3: CASQRTGLSYEQYF
length: 12; V: TRBV3-1/TRBV3-2; J: TRBJ1-1; D: TRBD1; size: NA; DNA: TGTGCCAGCAGCCAGCGACAGGGTACAGCTTTCTTT; CDR3: CASSQRQGTAFF
length: 10; V: TRBV20-1; J: TRBJ2-1; D: NA; size: NA; DNA: TGCAGTGTCCCCGGGAATGAGCAGTTCTTC; CDR3: CSVPGNEQFF
length: 15; V: TRBV5-1; J: TRBJ1-4; D: NA; size: NA; DNA: TGCGCCAGCAGCTTGGTACCGGGGGTGGGTGAAAAACTGTTTTTT; CDR3: CASSLVPGVGEKLFF
length: 14; V: TRBV7-9; J: TRBJ1-1; D: TRBD1; size: once; DNA: TGTGCCAGCAGCTCACAGGGGGTGGACACTGAAGCTTTCTTT; CDR3: CASSSQGVDTEAFF
length: 18; V: TRBV28; J: TRBJ1-1; D: NA; size: NA; DNA: TGTGCCAGCAGTTTTGGGGGAATATACATTGGATTAGGGACTGAAGCTTTCTTT; CDR3: CASSFGGIYIGLGTEAFF
length: 14; V: TRBV6-5; J: TRBJ1-2; D: NA; size: NA; DNA: TGTGCCAGCAGTTACTCGAGGGCCTCGTATGGCTACACCTTC; CDR3: CASSYSRASYGYTF
length: 13; V: TRBV19; J: TRBJ1-1; D: NA; size: once; DNA: TGTGCCAGTAGTAAGTTACAGAACACTGAAGCTTTCTTT; CDR3: CASSKLQNTEAFF
length: 16; V: TRBV4-2; J: TRBJ1-1; D: TRBD1; size: NA; DNA: TGTGCCAGCAGCCAAGACTTTCGACAGGGAGGGACTGAAGCTTTCTTT; CDR3: CASSQDFRQGGTEAFF
length: 16; V: TRBV27; J: TRBJ1-1; D: TRBD1; size: NA; DNA: TGTGCCAGCAGTTCGGACAACAGGGGCGAAGGCACTGAAGCTTTCTTT; CDR3: CASSSDNRGEGTEAFF
length: 14; V: TRBV18; J: TRBJ1-1; D: TRBD1; size: once; DNA: TGTGCCAGCTCGCTGGGGAGGGGGCCCACTGAAGCTTTCTTT; CDR3: CASSLGRGPTEAFF
length: 16; V: TRBV5-1; J: TRBJ2-1; D: TRBD2; size: NA; DNA: TGCGCCAGCAGCTTGCCTGTAGCGGGATCAAACAATGAGCAGTTCTTC; CDR3: CASSLPVAGSNNEQFF
length: 14; V: TRBV20-1; J: TRBJ2-4; D: NA; size: medium-sized; DNA: TGCAGTGCTAGTGCCGGGATGGCCAAAAACATTCAGTACTTC; CDR3: CSASAGMAKNIQYF
length: 14; V: TRBV9; J: TRBJ2-3; D: NA; size: once; DNA: TGTGCCAGCAGCGCACTTCTGAGCTCCGATACGCAGTATTTT; CDR3: CASSALLSSDTQYF
length: 16; V: TRBV7-9; J: TRBJ2-7; D: TRBD1; size: NA; DNA: TGTGCCAGCAGCCCCCCGGGGACAGCTCCCTTCTACGAGCAGTACTTC; CDR3: CASSPPGTAPFYEQYF
length: 12; V: TRBV28; J: TRBJ1-5; D: NA; size: NA; DNA: TGTGCCAGCCTTGAAAGGGATCAGCCCCAGCATTTT; CDR3: CASLERDQPQHF
length: 14; V: TRBV5-4; J: TRBJ1-2; D: NA; size: NA; DNA: TGTGCCAGCAGCCGCCGGGGGCTGAACTATGGCTACACCTTC; CDR3: CASSRRGLNYGYTF
length: 14; V: TRBV3-1/TRBV3-2; J: TRBJ1-3; D: NA; size: NA; DNA: TGTGCCAGCAGCCAAGGGGGTCGGGTAGACACCATATATTTT; CDR3: CASSQGGRVDTIYF
length: 14; V: TRBV5-1; J: TRBJ2-3; D: NA; size: NA; DNA: TGCGCCAGCAATAAAGCGGGTGCCACAGATACGCAGTATTTT; CDR3: CASNKAGATDTQYF
length: 11; V: TRBV29-1; J: TRBJ1-2; D: NA; size: NA; DNA: TGCAGCGTTCGAGGGGTGTATGGCTACACCTTC; CDR3: CSVRGVYGYTF
length: 15; V: TRBV7-7; J: TRBJ2-7; D: TRBD1; size: NA; DNA: TGTGCCAGCAGCTTGGGACAGGGTGACTCCTACGAGCAGTACTTC; CDR3: CASSLGQGDSYEQYF
length: 12; V: TRBV12-5; J: TRBJ2-1; D: NA; size: NA; DNA: TGTGCTAGTGGTTTGTTGCGCAATGAGCAGTTCTTC; CDR3: CASGLLRNEQFF
length: 14; V: TRBV5-1; J: TRBJ2-3; D: NA; size: NA; DNA: TGCGCCAGCAGCTTGGTCGTGGAAACAGATACGCAGTATTTT; CDR3: CASSLVVETDTQYF
length: 16; V: TRBV28; J: TRBJ1-5; D: NA; size: NA; DNA: TGTGCCAGCAGTTTATCCCTCAAAAATAGCAATCAGCCCCAGCATTTT; CDR3: CASSLSLKNSNQPQHF
length: 16; V: TRBV4-1; J: TRBJ1-2; D: NA; size: NA; DNA: TGCGCCAGCAGCCAAGTGGCTGGCAGGGAGTACGATGGCTACACCTTC; CDR3: CASSQVAGREYDGYTF
length: 13; V: TRBV5-1; J: TRBJ1-6; D: NA; size: NA; DNA: TGCGCCAGCAGCTCAGGGAACGATTCACCCCTCCACTTT; CDR3: CASSSGNDSPLHF
length: 12; V: TRBV2; J: TRBJ1-1; D: NA; size: once; DNA: TGTGCCAGCAGTGAGCAAAACACTGAAGCTTTCTTT; CDR3: CASSEQNTEAFF
length: 13; V: TRBV5-1; J: TRBJ2-7; D: NA; size: NA; DNA: TGCGCCAGCAGCTTGGGACATCCCTACGAGCAGTACTTC; CDR3: CASSLGHPYEQYF
length: 16; V: TRBV4-1; J: TRBJ1-1; D: NA; size: once; DNA: TGCGCCAGCAGCCAAGAGTGGGAAAGGGGAGTCCCGGGGGCTTTCTTT; CDR3: CASSQEWERGVPGAFF
length: 14; V: TRBV2; J: TRBJ1-5; D: TRBD1; size: NA; DNA: TGTGCCAGCAGTGAAAGGACAGGGGAACAGCCCCAGCATTTT; CDR3: CASSERTGEQPQHF
length: 18; V: TRBV7-3; J: TRBJ2-1; D: TRBD1; size: NA; DNA: TGTGCCAGCAGCCCCGCGGGACAGGGGAGAGACGCCTACAATGAGCAGTTCTTC; CDR3: CASSPAGQGRDAYNEQFF
length: 13; V: TRBV19; J: TRBJ1-6; D: NA; size: NA; DNA: TGTGCCAGTAGTAAGGGCAGAAATTCACCCCTCCACTTT; CDR3: CASSKGRNSPLHF
length: 13; V: TRBV5-8; J: TRBJ1-2; D: NA; size: NA; DNA: TGTGCCAGCAGCTTGGGGCGGAACTATGGCTACACCTTC; CDR3: CASSLGRNYGYTF
length: 16; V: TRBV7-6; J: TRBJ2-2; D: TRBD2; size: few; DNA: TGTGCCAGCAGCTCATCTAGCGGGAGGGGCACCGGGGAGCTGTTTTTT; CDR3: CASSSSSGRGTGELFF
length: 13; V: TRBV2; J: TRBJ2-5; D: NA; size: NA; DNA: TGTGCCAGCAGTTGGGACAACCAAGAGACCCAGTACTTC; CDR3: CASSWDNQETQYF
length: 13; V: TRBV7-2; J: TRBJ2-1; D: NA; size: NA; DNA: TGTGCCAGCAGCCCTCGAGTGGTTCATGAGCAGTTCTTC; CDR3: CASSPRVVHEQFF
length: 13; V: TRBV2; J: TRBJ2-1; D: NA; size: NA; DNA: TGTGCCAGCAGCGATGACAGGTACAATGAGCAGTTCTTC; CDR3: CASSDDRYNEQFF
length: 19; V: TRBV9; J: TRBJ2-1; D: TRBD2; size: NA; DNA: TGTGCCAGCAGCGTAGGGAGACTAGCGGGGGGACCCTCCTACAATGAGCAGTTCTTC; CDR3: CASSVGRLAGGPSYNEQFF
length: 12; V: TRBV28; J: TRBJ1-1; D: NA; size: NA; DNA: TGTGCCACCCAGACAGGGAACACTGAAGCTTTCTTT; CDR3: CATQTGNTEAFF
length: 15; V: TRBV2; J: TRBJ2-7; D: TRBD2; size: NA; DNA: TGTGCCAGCAGTGAAGCTAGCGGGCATACCTACGAGCAGTACTTC; CDR3: CASSEASGHTYEQYF
length: 12; V: TRBV2; J: TRBJ1-2; D: NA; size: few; DNA: TGTGCCAGCAGTGCCCGCGATTGGGGCTACACCTTC; CDR3: CASSARDWGYTF
length: 13; V: TRBV12-3/TRBV12-4; J: TRBJ1-1; D: NA; size: NA; DNA: TGTGCCAGCGTCCGAGATTTATCCACTGAAGCTTTCTTT; CDR3: CASVRDLSTEAFF
length: 20; V: TRBV15; J: TRBJ2-1; D: NA; size: once; DNA: TGTGCCACCAGCAGAGAGCAAAAACTTTGGGACGGCGGCTCCTACAATGAGCAGTTCTTC; CDR3: CATSREQKLWDGGSYNEQFF
length: 13; V: TRBV29-1; J: TRBJ2-1; D: TRBD1; size: once; DNA: TGCAGCACGAACGGACAGGGGGTTAATGAGCAGTTCTTC; CDR3: CSTNGQGVNEQFF
length: 15; V: TRBV11-2; J: TRBJ1-4; D: NA; size: NA; DNA: TGTGCCAGCAGCCCACAGGGTACAACTAATGAAAAACTGTTTTTT; CDR3: CASSPQGTTNEKLFF